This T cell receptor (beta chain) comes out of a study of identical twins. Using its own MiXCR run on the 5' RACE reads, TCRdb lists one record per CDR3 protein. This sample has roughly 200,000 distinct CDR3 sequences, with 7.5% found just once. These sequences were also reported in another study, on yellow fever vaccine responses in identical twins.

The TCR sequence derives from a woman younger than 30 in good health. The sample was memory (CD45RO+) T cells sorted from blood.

CDR3: CASSPTGTNTEAFF. CDR3 sequence (DNA): TGTGCCAGCAGTCCCACCGGCACCAACACTGAAGCTTTCTTT. The chain recombines TRBV6-4 with TRBJ1-1; no firm D call. From germline, CDR1 is MRHNA and CDR2 SNTAGT. V was clipped by 5 bases and J by 2 bases, with 12 bases between them. The CDR3 has 14 amino acids.